These T cell receptor beta chains were read from a single sample in a study of blood T cell repertoires in COVID-19. Sequencing used immunoSEQ multiplex PCR; TCRdb keeps in-frame clones, though not all of them. The table has 650,000 to 800,000 clones, about 90% seen once. Material: peripheral blood. These TCRs come from a young woman with acute or convalescent COVID-19. CDR3s include the opening cysteine and the closing phenylalanine or tryptophan. D genes are given only for firm matches. Some rows mark clone size as missing; the rest say once, few, many or name a class of expanded clone.

d_gene	v_gene	j_gene	abundance	CDR3aa	CDR3nt
NA	TRBV5-1	TRBJ1-1	NA	CASSPGGKNTEAFF	TGCGCCAGCAGCCCTGGCGGGAAGAACACTGAAGCTTTCTTT
NA	TRBV9	TRBJ2-7	once	CASSPRTVLHEQYF	TGTGCCAGCAGCCCTCGGACAGTGTTACACGAGCAGTACTTC
NA	TRBV7-8	TRBJ1-5	once	CASSSRTDSNQPQHF	TGTGCCAGCAGCTCAAGGACAGATAGCAATCAGCCCCAGCATTTT
NA	TRBV11-3	TRBJ1-2	NA	CASTQREGPNYGYTF	TGTGCCAGCACCCAGAGGGAGGGACCTAACTATGGCTACACCTTC
NA	TRBV6-5	TRBJ1-5	NA	CASSPQGYSNQPQHF	TGTGCCAGCAGTCCCCAGGGCTATAGCAATCAGCCCCAGCATTTT
NA	TRBV7-9	TRBJ1-1	NA	CASSLGQNTEAFF	TGTGCCAGCAGCTTGGGACAAAACACTGAAGCTTTCTTT
NA	TRBV19	TRBJ1-5	NA	CASSHDGGEGQPQHF	TGTGCCAGTAGCCATGACGGGGGGGAGGGGCAGCCCCAGCATTTT
TRBD1	TRBV5-1	TRBJ1-2	NA	CASSFLQGRDYGYTF	TGCGCCAGCAGCTTCCTACAGGGGCGCGACTATGGCTACACCTTC
NA	TRBV9	TRBJ2-5	NA	CASSVTGQETQYF	TGTGCCAGCAGCGTCACAGGGCAAGAGACCCAGTACTTC
NA	TRBV7-9	TRBJ1-6	NA	CASSLALGHSPLHF	TGTGCCAGCAGCTTAGCGTTGGGGCATTCACCCCTCCACTTT
NA	TRBV5-4	TRBJ1-2	NA	CASSLWLGSSSYGYTF	TGTGCCAGCAGCTTGTGGTTAGGGAGTTCGTCGTATGGCTACACCTTC
NA	TRBV19	TRBJ2-7	NA	CASSTDQREQYF	TGTGCCAGTAGTACCGACCAGCGCGAGCAGTACTTC
TRBD1	TRBV15	TRBJ1-1	NA	CATSRPPGQENTEAFF	TGTGCCACCAGCAGACCCCCAGGACAGGAGAACACTGAAGCTTTCTTT
NA	TRBV9	TRBJ1-2	NA	CASSGPYSGYTF	TGTGCCAGCAGCGGGCCCTACAGTGGCTACACCTTC
TRBD1	TRBV4-1	TRBJ1-1	NA	CASSRRGQEDTEAFF	TGCGCCAGCAGCCGCAGGGGGCAGGAGGACACTGAAGCTTTCTTT
NA	TRBV6-5	TRBJ2-1	NA	CASSFDRSSYNEQFF	TGTGCCAGCAGTTTCGACAGGAGCTCCTACAATGAGCAGTTCTTC
NA	TRBV24-1	TRBJ2-5	NA	CATSDPQGEQETQYF	TGTGCCACCAGTGATCCACAGGGAGAGCAAGAGACCCAGTACTTC
NA	TRBV6-5	TRBJ1-2	NA	CASSYSGRVNYGYTF	TGTGCCAGCAGTTACTCGGGCAGGGTGAACTATGGCTACACCTTC
NA	TRBV6-6	TRBJ1-1	NA	CASMGGFNTEAFF	TGTGCCAGCATGGGGGGATTCAACACTGAAGCTTTCTTT
TRBD2	TRBV6-5	TRBJ2-3	NA	CASSYSSGAPDTQYF	TGTGCCAGCAGTTATTCTAGCGGGGCCCCAGATACGCAGTATTTT
NA	TRBV5-1	TRBJ1-4	NA	CASSLEGRRGEKLFF	TGCGCCAGCAGCTTGGAAGGCAGGAGGGGAGAAAAACTGTTTTTT
NA	TRBV9	TRBJ2-3	NA	CASSVVRDSGYTDTQYF	TGTGCCAGCAGCGTAGTGCGGGACTCCGGGTACACAGATACGCAGTATTTT
TRBD1	TRBV15	TRBJ1-5	once	CATSGQGGQPQHF	TGTGCCACCAGTGGACAGGGCGGTCAGCCCCAGCATTTT
NA	TRBV28	TRBJ1-4	NA	CASSTREKLFF	TGTGCCAGCAGTACCAGGGAAAAACTGTTTTTT
TRBD1	TRBV5-6	TRBJ2-2	NA	CASSVGTGGTLFF	TGTGCCAGCAGCGTAGGGACAGGGGGGACGCTGTTTTTT
NA	TRBV7-6	TRBJ2-5	NA	CASHPLAGNSETQYF	TGTGCCAGCCACCCTCTGGCGGGGAATTCGGAGACCCAGTACTTC
TRBD1	TRBV6-5	TRBJ1-2	NA	CASHSLRDRGRGYTF	TGTGCCAGCCATTCCCTCCGGGACAGGGGGCGAGGCTACACCTTC
NA	TRBV6-6	TRBJ1-1	NA	CASSYGQVNTEAFF	TGTGCCAGCAGTTACGGCCAGGTAAACACTGAAGCTTTCTTT
NA	TRBV12-3/TRBV12-4	TRBJ1-1	NA	CASSLIGIEAFF	TGTGCCAGCAGTTTAATCGGTATTGAAGCTTTCTTT
NA	TRBV4-1	TRBJ1-6	NA	CASSQDWGVALSSPLHF	TGCGCCAGCAGCCAAGATTGGGGGGTGGCACTCAGTTCACCCCTCCACTTT
TRBD2	TRBV5-1	TRBJ2-1	NA	CASSLGASGGFSYNEQFF	TGCGCCAGCAGCTTGGGGGCTAGCGGGGGATTCTCCTACAATGAGCAGTTCTTC
NA	TRBV5-1	TRBJ1-1	NA	CASSLRGILNTEAFF	TGCGCCAGCAGCTTGAGGGGGATACTGAACACTGAAGCTTTCTTT
NA	TRBV6-1	TRBJ2-2	NA	CASSDSLERSGELFF	TGTGCCAGCAGTGATTCCTTAGAACGGTCCGGGGAGCTGTTTTTT
TRBD1	TRBV27	TRBJ2-5	NA	CASSFNRGYQETQYF	TGTGCCAGCAGTTTCAACAGGGGATACCAAGAGACCCAGTACTTC
TRBD1	TRBV29-1	TRBJ1-2	NA	CSVKTVHDRVGGYTF	TGCAGCGTTAAAACAGTCCACGACAGGGTTGGCGGCTACACCTTC
TRBD1	TRBV12-5	TRBJ1-1	NA	CASGLVRGTETSEAFF	TGTGCTAGTGGTTTGGTACGTGGGACAGAGACTTCTGAAGCTTTCTTT